The T cell receptor beta chain described here comes from a study of shared T cell receptors in the human thymus. Germline CDR1 and CDR2: ENHRY and SYGVKD. The CDR3 loop spans 15 amino acids. The V and J ends lost 7 bases and 6 bases, in that order; junction bases with no gene match: 12. Using immunoSEQ multiplex PCR, the repertoire was profiled, and TCRdb retains in-frame clones only, with some absent. The sample shows about 380,000 clones, approximately 95% of them seen only once. This TCR was recovered from a human donor. Sequenced sample: thymocytes. The chain joins TRBV10-3 to TRBJ1-2; TRBD1 agrees at 9 bases. The chain's CDR3 is CAITTITGGVDGYTF. CDR3 sequence (DNA): TGTGCCATCACCACGATAACAGGGGGCGTCGATGGCTACACCTTC.